The 30 T cell receptor beta chains listed next were all sequenced from one sample in a study of blood T cell repertoires in COVID-19. Sequencing was performed with immunoSEQ multiplex PCR; in TCRdb, only in-frame clones are kept and a portion is missing. Among 95,000 to 150,000 clones listed, around four fifths were seen once. The sequenced material came from peripheral blood. The receptors stem from a human donor in a cohort sampled during active COVID-19.

The V gene is TRBV5-1, the J gene TRBJ1-2; TRBD1 matches at 8 bases. Germline lookup yields CDR1 SGHRS and CDR2 YFSETQ. CDR3 length: 15 residues. The V gene end was trimmed by 4 bases and the J gene end by 5 bases; junction bases not matched to a gene: 10. The CDR3 sequence: CASSLQRTGSYGYTF. The CDR3 DNA is TGCGCCAGCAGCCTTCAGAGGACAGGGAGTTATGGCTACACCTTC. Full variable domain (missing parts from reference TRBV5-1 and TRBJ1-2): KAGVTQTPRYLIKTRGQQVTLSCSPISGHRSVSWYQQTPGQGLQFLFEYFSETQRNKGNFPGRFSGRQFSNSRSEMNVSTLELGDSALYLCASSLQRTGSYGYTFGSGTRLTVV.

The CDR3 coding sequence is TGTGCCAGTCACACCACTAGCGGGGCTAGCACAGATACGCAGTATTTT. Encoded protein: CASHTTSGASTDTQYF. The V and J genes are TRBV5-4 and TRBJ2-3, with TRBD2 identical over 10 bases. V shed 8 bases, J shed 0 bases, and the junction held 9 bases outside the gene matches. CDR3 length: 16 residues. CDR1 is SGHNT, CDR2 YYREEE, per germline (reference sequence).

The gene calls are TRBV6-2 or TRBV6-3 and TRBJ2-1; TRBD1 might be the D (6 bases). The CDR3 covers 15 residues. The germline CDR1 and CDR2 sequences are MNHEY and SVGEGT. The V and J ends lost 4 bases and 4 bases respectively, with 14 bases between them. CDR3 coding DNA: TGTGCCAGCAGTTTGGGCAGGGGTAGGTACAATGAGCAGTTCTTC. This translates into CASSLGRGRYNEQFF.

The V and J genes are TRBV28 and TRBJ2-7; perhaps TRBD1 as D (6 bases). Germline V gene lookup returns CDR1 MDHEN and CDR2 SYDVKM. V lost 6 bases, J lost 0 bases, and 9 bases lay in between. The CDR3 is 13 residues long. The CDR3 region is CASSPGASYEQYF. Here the CDR3 DNA reads TGTGCCAGCAGCCCAGGGGCCTCCTACGAGCAGTACTTC.

The CDR3 loop reads CASSLQGQVGNTIYF. CDR3 coding DNA: TGTGCCAGCAGCCTTCAAGGACAGGTTGGAAACACCATATATTTT. The chain carries TRBV7-9 and TRBJ1-3; TRBD1 matches 7 bases. Trimming at V came to 5 bases and at J to 3 bases, leaving 7 bases not matched to a gene. CDR1 is SEHNR, CDR2 FQNEAQ, per germline (reference sequence). The CDR3 contains 15 residues.

This clone was observed once. The chain links TRBV28 to TRBJ1-5, with 9 bases fitting TRBD1. V lost 6 bases to trimming and J lost 7 bases; unmatched junction nucleotides: 7. Per the germline V gene, CDR1 is MDHEN and CDR2 is SYDVKM. The CDR3 runs 14 residues. The CDR3 sequence is CASRTTGGDQPQHF. The CDR3, as DNA: TGTGCCAGCAGGACGACAGGGGGAGACCAGCCCCAGCATTTT.

This clone showed up just a few times. The V gene is TRBV19, the J gene TRBJ1-2, with D uncertain. CDR1 is LNHDA, CDR2 SQIVND, per germline (reference sequence). The CDR3 has 12 amino acids. The V end lost 4 bases, the J end lost 2 bases, and 5 bases lay between the germline ends. CDR3 protein: CASSTQNYGYTF. The CDR3 nucleotides read TGTGCCAGTAGTACCCAGAACTATGGCTACACCTTC. Drawing the rest from reference TRBV19 and TRBJ1-2, the complete variable domain is DGGITQSPKYLFRKEGQNVTLSCEQNLNHDAMYWYRQDPGQGLRLIYYSQIVNDFQKGDIAEGYSVSREKKESFPLTVTSAQKNPTAFYLCASSTQNYGYTFGSGTRLTVV.

The rearrangement links TRBV28 to TRBJ2-7; possible D gene TRBD1, 7 bases. V lost 6 bases and J 5 bases, leaving 26 bases between the germline ends. CDR1 is MDHEN, CDR2 SYDVKM, per germline. This CDR3 is built from 17 residues. The CDR3 coding sequence is TGTGCCAGCAGCCCTCAAGGGCGGGGTGGGCAGGGGGACGAGCAGTACTTC. Protein: CASSPQGRGGQGDEQYF.

V gene TRBV9 combines with J gene TRBJ1-4; D gene ambiguous. Germline V gives CDR1 SGDLS, CDR2 YYNGEE. The CDR3 covers 15 residues. The ends were cut back, 0 bases at V and 6 bases at J, with 12 bases in the middle. Written as DNA, the CDR3 is TGTGCCAGCAGCGTAGTTGGGGAGAGAGATGAAAAACTGTTTTTT. Residues: CASSVVGERDEKLFF.

The V call is TRBV28, the J call TRBJ2-4; D gene unclear. Trimming removed 5 bases from V and 3 bases from J, with 11 bases in between. The CDR3 has 14 amino acids. Per the germline V gene, CDR1 is MDHEN and CDR2 is SYDVKM. The CDR3 region has the DNA TGTGCCAGCAGTCTGAGGAAAGGCAAAAACATTCAGTACTTC. This translates into CASSLRKGKNIQYF.

The chain has TRBV5-1 and TRBJ2-7, with D perhaps TRBD2 (6 bases). This CDR3 has 13 residues. V gave up 3 bases and J gave up 2 bases, with 9 bases separating them. Germline CDR1 reads SGHRS; CDR2 reads YFSETQ. CDR3 DNA sequence: TGCGCCAGCAGCTGGGAGGACACCTACGAGCAGTACTTC. This gives the protein CASSWEDTYEQYF.

The rearrangement joins TRBV28 to TRBJ2-7; TRBD1 might be the D (6 bases). The V end lost 5 bases, the J end lost 3 bases, and 17 bases lay between the germline ends. CDR1 is MDHEN and CDR2 is SYDVKM in the germline V gene. The CDR3 is made up of 15 amino acids. Here the CDR3 DNA reads TGTGCCAGCAGTACCTTCAGGGGCCCTTTCTACGAGCAGTACTTC. This translates into CASSTFRGPFYEQYF.

The rearrangement uses TRBV6-2 or TRBV6-3 and TRBJ1-2, with TRBD1 matching 11 bases. V lost 4 bases and J lost 8; bases outside the gene matches: 12. The CDR3 totals 16 residues. Germline CDR1 MNHEY, CDR2 SVGEGT. The CDR3: CASSFLLPGQGGGYTF. The DNA for the CDR3 is TGTGCCAGCAGTTTTCTCCTCCCGGGACAGGGGGGCGGCTACACCTTC.

The CDR3 bases are TGTGCCAGCAGCTTAGTATCGGACACTGAAGCTTTCTTT. The encoded protein is CASSLVSDTEAFF. This chain joins TRBV7-8 and TRBJ1-1; D remains unclear. The V gene lost 1 base and the J gene lost 3 bases, with 6 bases spanning the gap. The CDR3 spans 13 residues. Germline lookup yields CDR1 SGHVS and CDR2 FQNEAQ.

The rearrangement links TRBV6-2 or TRBV6-3 to TRBJ1-1; 9 bases match TRBD1. V gave up 5 bases and J gave up 8 bases; unmatched junction bases: 12. The germline V gene encodes CDR1 MNHEY and CDR2 SVGEGT. The CDR3 sequence is 15 residues long. CDR3 sequence (DNA): TGTGCCAGCAGTGTACCGTCGACAGGGGGTGCCGAAGCTTTCTTT. As protein: CASSVPSTGGAEAFF.

The rearrangement uses TRBV27 and TRBJ1-5, with TRBD1 matching 12 bases. Germline trimming cut 5 bases from V and 6 bases from J; bases unmatched to any gene: 11. This CDR3 spans 17 amino acids. Per germline, CDR1 MNHEY and CDR2 SMNVEV (reference sequence). CDR3 region: CASSPRSGTGGSQPQHF. The DNA for the CDR3 is TGTGCCAGCAGTCCACGCTCCGGGACAGGGGGCAGTCAGCCCCAGCATTTT.

The chain recombines TRBV20-1 with TRBJ2-7; D is ambiguous. Trimming took 3 bases from V and 5 from J, leaving 8 bases between them. The CDR3 runs to 11 residues. Germline CDR1 reads DFQATT; CDR2 reads SNEGSKA (reference sequence). The CDR3 DNA is TGCAGTGCTAGTCCCAGGCACGAGCAGTACTTC. Its protein is CSASPRHEQYF.

This clone was observed a handful of times. Other nucleotide sequences in the sample specify the same CDR3. The chain uses TRBV9 and TRBJ1-5, with D possibly being TRBD1 (5 bases). The CDR3 spans 15 residues. Trimming pared 0 bases from V and 7 bases from J, leaving 14 bases between. Germline loops: CDR1 SGDLS, CDR2 YYNGEE. As DNA, the CDR3 is TGTGCCAGCAGCGTAGGTGGCGGGGGGGAGCAGCCCCAGCATTTT. Its translation is CASSVGGGGEQPQHF.

V usage is TRBV4-1 and J usage is TRBJ2-1; TRBD2 aligns across 11 bases. Germline-derived CDR1 and CDR2 are MGHRA and YSYEKL. The CDR3 length is 17 residues. V was pared by 2 bases and J by 0 bases, with 3 bases of the junction left unmatched. CDR3: CASSQSSGRSSYNEQFF. DNA of the CDR3: TGCGCCAGCAGCCAATCTAGCGGGAGGAGCTCCTACAATGAGCAGTTCTTC.

The rearrangement links TRBV7-2 to TRBJ1-5, with 9 bases matching TRBD1. The CDR3 is 13 amino acids. Germline-derived CDR1 and CDR2 are SGHTA and FQGNSA. After removal of 5 bases from V and 4 bases from J, the junction contained 0 bases not matched to a gene. CDR3 in DNA: TGTGCCAGCAGCGGACAGGGGAATCAGCCCCAGCATTTT. Residues: CASSGQGNQPQHF.

The V and J genes are TRBV19 and TRBJ1-5, with 8 bases aligning to TRBD1. The germline CDR1 and CDR2 sequences are LNHDA and SQIVND (reference sequence). The V gene end was trimmed by 7 bases and the J gene end by 0 bases; junction bases not matched to a gene: 11. CDR3 length: 17 residues. The CDR3 sequence is CASKETGALYSNQPQHF. In DNA, the CDR3 is TGTGCCAGTAAAGAGACAGGGGCCCTTTATAGCAATCAGCCCCAGCATTTT. Combining the CDR3 with reference TRBV19 and TRBJ1-5 gives the whole variable domain DGGITQSPKYLFRKEGQNVTLSCEQNLNHDAMYWYRQDPGQGLRLIYYSQIVNDFQKGDIAEGYSVSREKKESFPLTVTSAQKNPTAFYLCASKETGALYSNQPQHFGDGTRLSIL.

CDR3 bases: TGTGCCAGTAGTTGGGGCCGAACCATATATTTT. Its protein product is CASSWGRTIYF. The V call is TRBV19, the J call TRBJ1-3; D might be TRBD1 (5 bases). Germline V CDR1 and CDR2: LNHDA, SQIVND (reference sequence). The CDR3 spans 11 residues. V shed 5 bases and J shed 10 bases, with 9 bases lying between them.

This chain joins TRBV3-1 (or the pseudogene TRBV3-2) and TRBJ2-6; D not certain. CDR3 size: 13 residues. The germline gives CDR1 LGHDT, CDR2 YNNKEL (reference sequence). V was clipped by 3 bases and J by 9 bases, with 9 bases between them. CDR3 amino acids: CASSQKSLNVLTF. CDR3 coding DNA: TGTGCCAGCAGCCAGAAAAGCCTCAACGTCCTGACTTTC.

J is TRBJ2-7 and V is TRBV30; tentative D call: TRBD2 (6 bases). The CDR3 is made up of 12 amino acids. V lost 4 bases and J lost 3, with 10 bases in between. CDR1 GTSNPN and CDR2 SVGIG come from the germline V gene (reference sequence). CDR3 amino acids: CAWIGTRYEQYF. The DNA for the CDR3 is TGTGCCTGGATCGGGACTCGCTACGAGCAGTACTTC.

V is TRBV19 and J is TRBJ1-4; tentative D call: TRBD1 (5 bases). This CDR3 is 14 amino acids long. Looked up from germline, CDR1 is LNHDA and CDR2 is SQIVND (reference sequence). Trimming pared 6 bases from V and 8 bases from J, leaving 16 bases between. This CDR3 is CASSARGGTEKLFF. The CDR3, as DNA: TGTGCCAGTAGCGCTAGGGGCGGAACAGAAAAACTGTTTTTT.

Points on this clone: The sample holds other DNA sequences that translate to the same CDR3. The chain employs TRBV5-1 and TRBJ2-1; unclear D gene. V shed 4 bases and J shed 3 bases, with 8 bases lying between them. Germline lookup yields CDR1 SGHRS and CDR2 YFSETQ. This CDR3 has 13 amino acids. The CDR3 reads CASSELLYNEQFF. In DNA, the CDR3 is TGCGCCAGCAGCGAGCTCCTCTACAATGAGCAGTTCTTC. The full variable domain, completed using reference TRBV5-1 and TRBJ2-1, is KAGVTQTPRYLIKTRGQQVTLSCSPISGHRSVSWYQQTPGQGLQFLFEYFSETQRNKGNFPGRFSGRQFSNSRSEMNVSTLELGDSALYLCASSELLYNEQFFGPGTRLTVL.

V usage is TRBV28 and J usage is TRBJ1-2; 10 positions match TRBD1. V lost 1 base, J lost 4 bases, and 9 bases stayed unmatched. Germline lookup yields CDR1 MDHEN and CDR2 SYDVKM. CDR3 length: 17 amino acids. For the CDR3, the DNA is TGTGCCAGCAGTTTATTATCCCCAAGGACAGGGGGCTATGGCTACACCTTC. As protein: CASSLLSPRTGGYGYTF.

The chain is built from TRBV28 and TRBJ1-5, with D possibly matching TRBD1 (5 bases). The germline V gene encodes CDR1 MDHEN and CDR2 SYDVKM. CDR3 length equals 20 residues. Trimming removed 4 bases at V and 6 bases at J, with 31 bases between. The CDR3 bases are TGTGCCAGCAGTTCCGGACGACCCACCAAAATTAGACAGACTCCTCAGCCCCAGCATTTT. Translating gives CASSSGRPTKIRQTPQPQHF.

The chain uses TRBV9 and TRBJ1-1; perhaps TRBD1 as D (5 bases). Trimming left V 3 bases short and J 0 bases short, with 15 bases between. This CDR3 spans 16 amino acids. Germline-derived CDR1 and CDR2 are SGDLS and YYNGEE. The CDR3 loop is CASSAFPTAMNTEAFF. DNA of the CDR3: TGTGCCAGCAGCGCATTCCCGACAGCCATGAACACTGAAGCTTTCTTT.

V is TRBV28 and J is TRBJ2-1; 9 nucleotides align to TRBD2. The germline gives CDR1 MDHEN, CDR2 SYDVKM. Trimming removed 7 bases from V and 6 bases from J; junction bases left unmatched: 10. This CDR3 spans 15 amino acids. CDR3 amino acids: CASTPSSGSGNEQFF. The DNA of the CDR3 is TGTGCCAGCACCCCTAGTAGCGGGAGTGGCAATGAGCAGTTCTTC. Variable domain in full (rest from reference TRBV28 and TRBJ2-1): DVKVTQSSRYLVKRTGEKVFLECVQDMDHENMFWYRQDPGLGLRLIYFSYDVKMKEKGDIPEGYSVSREKKERFSLILESASTNQTSMYLCASTPSSGSGNEQFFGPGTRLTVL.